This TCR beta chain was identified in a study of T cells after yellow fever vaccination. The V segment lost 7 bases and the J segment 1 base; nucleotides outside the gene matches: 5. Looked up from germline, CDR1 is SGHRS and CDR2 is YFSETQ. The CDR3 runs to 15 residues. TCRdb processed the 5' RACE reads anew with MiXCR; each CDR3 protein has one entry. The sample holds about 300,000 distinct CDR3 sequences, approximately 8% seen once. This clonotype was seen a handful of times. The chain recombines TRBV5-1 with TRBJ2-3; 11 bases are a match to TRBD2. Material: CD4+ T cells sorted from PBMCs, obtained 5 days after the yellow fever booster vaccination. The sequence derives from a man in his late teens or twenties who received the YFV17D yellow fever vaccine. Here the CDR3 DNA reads TGCGCCAGCCGAGAGACTAGCGGGGGCACAGATACGCAGTATTTT. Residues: CASRETSGGTDTQYF. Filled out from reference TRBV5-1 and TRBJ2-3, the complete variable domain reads KAGVTQTPRYLIKTRGQQVTLSCSPISGHRSVSWYQQTPGQGLQFLFEYFSETQRNKGNFPGRFSGRQFSNSRSEMNVSTLELGDSALYLCASRETSGGTDTQYFGPGTRLTVL.